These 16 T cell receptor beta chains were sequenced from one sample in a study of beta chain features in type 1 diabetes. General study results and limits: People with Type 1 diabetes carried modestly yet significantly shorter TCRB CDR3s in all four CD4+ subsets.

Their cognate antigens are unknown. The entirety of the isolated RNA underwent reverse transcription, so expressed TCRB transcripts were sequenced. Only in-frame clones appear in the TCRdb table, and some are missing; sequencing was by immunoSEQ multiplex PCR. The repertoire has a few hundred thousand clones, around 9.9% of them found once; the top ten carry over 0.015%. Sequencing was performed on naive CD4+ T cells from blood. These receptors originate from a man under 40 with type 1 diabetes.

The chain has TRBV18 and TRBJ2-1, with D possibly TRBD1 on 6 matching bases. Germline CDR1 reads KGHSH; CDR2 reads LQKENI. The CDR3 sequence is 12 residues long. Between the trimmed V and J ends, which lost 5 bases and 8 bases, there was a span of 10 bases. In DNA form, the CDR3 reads TGTGCCAGCTCAACTAACAGGGATGAGCAGTTCTTC. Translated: CASSTNRDEQFF.

CDR3 in amino acids: CASSLGNPGANVLTF. As DNA, the CDR3 is TGTGCCAGCAGCTTAGGCAATCCTGGGGCCAACGTCCTGACTTTC. The chain combines TRBV7-3 with TRBJ2-6; unclear D gene. The CDR3 covers 15 residues. Germline CDR1 and CDR2: SGHTA and FQGTGA. V lost 2 bases, J lost 2 bases, and 7 bases lay in between.

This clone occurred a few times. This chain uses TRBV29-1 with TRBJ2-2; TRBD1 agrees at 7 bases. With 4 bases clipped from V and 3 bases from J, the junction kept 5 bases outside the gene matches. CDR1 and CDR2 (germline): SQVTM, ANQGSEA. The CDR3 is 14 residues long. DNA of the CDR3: TGCAGCGTTGCTGGCAGGGGGTACACCGGGGAGCTGTTTTTT. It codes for CSVAGRGYTGELFF.

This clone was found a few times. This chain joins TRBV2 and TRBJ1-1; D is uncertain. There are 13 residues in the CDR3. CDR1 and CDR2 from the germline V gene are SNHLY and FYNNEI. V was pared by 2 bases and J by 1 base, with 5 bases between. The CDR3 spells CASSERSNTEAFF. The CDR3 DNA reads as TGTGCCAGCAGTGAACGGTCGAACACTGAAGCTTTCTTT. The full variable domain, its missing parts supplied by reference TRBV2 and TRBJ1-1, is EPEVTQTPSHQVTQMGQEVILRCVPISNHLYFYWYRQILGQKVEFLVSFYNNEISEKSEIFDDQFSVERPDGSNFTLKIRSTKLEDSAMYFCASSERSNTEAFFGQGTRLTVV.

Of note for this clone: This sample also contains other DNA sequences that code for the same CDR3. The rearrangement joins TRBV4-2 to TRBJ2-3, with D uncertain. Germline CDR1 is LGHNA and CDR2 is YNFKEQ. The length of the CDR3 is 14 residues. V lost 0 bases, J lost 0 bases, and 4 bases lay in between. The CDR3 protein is CASSQDPSTDTQYF. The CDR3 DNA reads TGTGCCAGCAGCCAAGATCCAAGCACAGATACGCAGTATTTT.

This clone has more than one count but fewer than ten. The CDR3 sequence is CTVGEVETQYF. CDR3 nucleotide sequence: TGCACCGTAGGAGAGGTAGAGACCCAGTACTTC. The rearrangement joins TRBV29-1 to TRBJ2-5; D is uncertain. In germline, CDR1 is SQVTM, CDR2 ANQGSEA. This CDR3 is built from 11 residues.

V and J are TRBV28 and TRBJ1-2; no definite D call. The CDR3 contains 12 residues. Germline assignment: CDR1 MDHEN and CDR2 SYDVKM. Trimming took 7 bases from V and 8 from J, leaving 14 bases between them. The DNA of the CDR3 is TGTGCCAGCAATGCCGGAGCGGGAGGCTACACCTTC. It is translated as CASNAGAGGYTF.

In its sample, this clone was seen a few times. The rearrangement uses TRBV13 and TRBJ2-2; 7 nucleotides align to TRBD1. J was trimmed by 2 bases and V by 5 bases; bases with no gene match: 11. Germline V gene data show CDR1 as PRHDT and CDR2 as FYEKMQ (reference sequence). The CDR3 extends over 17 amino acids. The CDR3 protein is CASSLRTGALNTGELFF. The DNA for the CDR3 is TGTGCCAGCAGCCTCCGGACAGGAGCACTTAACACCGGGGAGCTGTTTTTT.

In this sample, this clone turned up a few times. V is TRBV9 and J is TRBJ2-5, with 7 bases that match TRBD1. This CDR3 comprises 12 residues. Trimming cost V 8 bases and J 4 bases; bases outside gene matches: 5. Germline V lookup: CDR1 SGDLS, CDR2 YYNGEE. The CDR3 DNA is TGTGCCAGTGACAGGGACGGAGAGACCCAGTACTTC. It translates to CASDRDGETQYF.

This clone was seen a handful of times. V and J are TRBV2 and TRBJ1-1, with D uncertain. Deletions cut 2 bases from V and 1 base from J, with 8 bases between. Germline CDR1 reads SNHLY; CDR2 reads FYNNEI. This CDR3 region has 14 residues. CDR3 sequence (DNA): TGTGCCAGCAGTGAACACAGAGAGAACACTGAAGCTTTCTTT. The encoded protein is CASSEHRENTEAFF.

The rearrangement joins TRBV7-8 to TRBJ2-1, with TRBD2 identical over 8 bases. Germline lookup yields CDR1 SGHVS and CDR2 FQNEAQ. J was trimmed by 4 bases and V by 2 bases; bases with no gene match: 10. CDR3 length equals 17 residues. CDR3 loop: CASSLTGGTRLYNEQFF. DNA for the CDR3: TGTGCCAGCAGCTTAACGGGCGGGACTAGACTTTACAATGAGCAGTTCTTC.

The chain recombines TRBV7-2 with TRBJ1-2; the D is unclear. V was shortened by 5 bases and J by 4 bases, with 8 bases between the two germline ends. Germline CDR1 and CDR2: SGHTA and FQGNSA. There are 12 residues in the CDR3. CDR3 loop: CASSAGSYGYTF. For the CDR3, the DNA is TGTGCCAGCAGCGCCGGTAGCTATGGCTACACCTTC.

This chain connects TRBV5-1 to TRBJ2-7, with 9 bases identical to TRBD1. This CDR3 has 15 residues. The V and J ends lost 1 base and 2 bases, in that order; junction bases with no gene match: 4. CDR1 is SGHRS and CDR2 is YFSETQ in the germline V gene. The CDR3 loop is CASSLSGQGAYEQYF. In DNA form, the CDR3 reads TGCGCCAGCAGCTTGTCGGGACAGGGAGCCTACGAGCAGTACTTC.

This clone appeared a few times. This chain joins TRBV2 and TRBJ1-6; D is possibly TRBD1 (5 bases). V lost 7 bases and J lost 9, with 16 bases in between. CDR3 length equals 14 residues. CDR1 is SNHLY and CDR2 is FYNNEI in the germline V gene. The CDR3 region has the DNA TGTGCCAGCAATCCAAGGGAGGGGATTTCACCCCTCCACTTT. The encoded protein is CASNPREGISPLHF.

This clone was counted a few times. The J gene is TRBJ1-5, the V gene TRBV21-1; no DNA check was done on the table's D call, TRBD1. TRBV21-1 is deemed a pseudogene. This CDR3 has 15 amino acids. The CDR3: CASSKGQGVWQPQHF. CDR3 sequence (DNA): TGTGCCAGCAGCAAAGGTCAAGGGGTTTGGCAGCCCCAGCATTTT.

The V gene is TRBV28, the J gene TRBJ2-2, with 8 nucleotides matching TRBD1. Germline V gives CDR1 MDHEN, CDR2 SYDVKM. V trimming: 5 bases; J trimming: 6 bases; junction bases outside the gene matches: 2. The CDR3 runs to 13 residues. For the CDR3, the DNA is TGTGCCAGCAGTCTGACAGGGGCCGGGGAGCTGTTTTTT. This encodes CASSLTGAGELFF. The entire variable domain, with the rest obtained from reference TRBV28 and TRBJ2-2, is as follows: DVKVTQSSRYLVKRTGEKVFLECVQDMDHENMFWYRQDPGLGLRLIYFSYDVKMKEKGDIPEGYSVSREKKERFSLILESASTNQTSMYLCASSLTGAGELFFGEGSRLTVL.